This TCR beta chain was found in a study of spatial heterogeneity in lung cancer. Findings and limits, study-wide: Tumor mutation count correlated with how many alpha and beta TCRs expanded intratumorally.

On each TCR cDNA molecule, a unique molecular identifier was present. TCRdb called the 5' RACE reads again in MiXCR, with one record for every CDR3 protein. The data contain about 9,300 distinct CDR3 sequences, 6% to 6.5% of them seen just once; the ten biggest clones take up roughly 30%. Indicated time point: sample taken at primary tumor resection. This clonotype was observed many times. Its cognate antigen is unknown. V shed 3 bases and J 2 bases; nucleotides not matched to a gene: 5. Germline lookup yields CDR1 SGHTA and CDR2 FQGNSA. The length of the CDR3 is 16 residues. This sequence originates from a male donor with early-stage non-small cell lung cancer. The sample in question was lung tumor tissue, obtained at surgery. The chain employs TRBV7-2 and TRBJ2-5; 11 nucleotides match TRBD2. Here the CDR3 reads CASSLLAGGGQETQYF. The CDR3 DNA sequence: TGTGCCAGCAGCTTGCTAGCGGGGGGAGGGCAAGAGACCCAGTACTTC.